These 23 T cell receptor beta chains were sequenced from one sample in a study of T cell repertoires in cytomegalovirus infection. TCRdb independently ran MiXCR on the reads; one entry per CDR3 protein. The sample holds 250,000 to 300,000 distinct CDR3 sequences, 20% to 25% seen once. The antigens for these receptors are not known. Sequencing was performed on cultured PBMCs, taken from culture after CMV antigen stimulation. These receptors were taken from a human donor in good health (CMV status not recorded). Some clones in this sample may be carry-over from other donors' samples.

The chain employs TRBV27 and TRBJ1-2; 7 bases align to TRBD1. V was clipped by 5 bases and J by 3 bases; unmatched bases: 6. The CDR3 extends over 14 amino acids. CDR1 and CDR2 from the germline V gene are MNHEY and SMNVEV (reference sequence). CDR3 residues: CASSPTGRDYGYTF. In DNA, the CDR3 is TGTGCCAGCAGTCCGACAGGGCGGGACTATGGCTACACCTTC.

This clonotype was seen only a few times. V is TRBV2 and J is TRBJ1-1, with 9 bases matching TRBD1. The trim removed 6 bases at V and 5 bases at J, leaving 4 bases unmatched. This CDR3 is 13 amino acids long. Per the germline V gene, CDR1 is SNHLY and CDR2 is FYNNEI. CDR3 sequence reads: CASSDRGRTEAFF. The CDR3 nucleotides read TGTGCCAGCAGCGACAGGGGGAGGACTGAAGCTTTCTTT.

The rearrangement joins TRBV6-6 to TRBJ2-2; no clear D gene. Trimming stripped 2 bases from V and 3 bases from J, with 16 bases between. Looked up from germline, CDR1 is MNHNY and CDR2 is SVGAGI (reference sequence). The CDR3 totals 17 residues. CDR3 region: CASSYPKAGDYTGELFF. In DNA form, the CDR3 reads TGTGCCAGCAGTTACCCTAAGGCAGGAGATTACACCGGGGAGCTGTTTTTT.

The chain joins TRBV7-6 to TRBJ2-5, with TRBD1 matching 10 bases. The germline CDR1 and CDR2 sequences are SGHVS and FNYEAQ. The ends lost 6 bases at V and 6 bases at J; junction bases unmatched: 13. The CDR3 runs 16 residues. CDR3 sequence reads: CASSAPAGTGVQTQYF. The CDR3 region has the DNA TGTGCCAGCAGTGCCCCCGCCGGGACAGGGGTACAGACCCAGTACTTC. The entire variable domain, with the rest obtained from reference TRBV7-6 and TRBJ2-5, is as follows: GAGVSQSPRYKVTKRGQDVALRCDPISGHVSLYWYRQALGQGPEFLTYFNYEAQQDKSGLPNDRFSAERPEGSISTLTIQRTEQRDSAMYRCASSAPAGTGVQTQYFGPGTRLLVL.

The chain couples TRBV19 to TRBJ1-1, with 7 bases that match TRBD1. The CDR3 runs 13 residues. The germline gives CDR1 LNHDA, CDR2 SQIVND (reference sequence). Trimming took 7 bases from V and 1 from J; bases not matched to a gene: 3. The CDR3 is CASTGQPNTEAFF. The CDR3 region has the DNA TGTGCCAGTACGGGACAGCCGAACACTGAAGCTTTCTTT.

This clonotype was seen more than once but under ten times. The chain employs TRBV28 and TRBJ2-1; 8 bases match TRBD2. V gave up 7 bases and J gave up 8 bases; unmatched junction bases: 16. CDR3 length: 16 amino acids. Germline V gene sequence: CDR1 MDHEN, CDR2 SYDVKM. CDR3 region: CASNVGAGLAHDEQFF. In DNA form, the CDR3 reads TGTGCCAGCAACGTGGGTGCTGGACTAGCACACGATGAGCAGTTCTTC.

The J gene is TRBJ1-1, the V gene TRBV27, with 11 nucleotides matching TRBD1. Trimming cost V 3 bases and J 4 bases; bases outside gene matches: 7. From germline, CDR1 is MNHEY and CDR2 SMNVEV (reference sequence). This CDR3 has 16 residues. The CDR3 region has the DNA TGTGCCAGCAGTTTGCGGACAGGGGGCGCGGGCACTGAAGCTTTCTTT. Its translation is CASSLRTGGAGTEAFF.

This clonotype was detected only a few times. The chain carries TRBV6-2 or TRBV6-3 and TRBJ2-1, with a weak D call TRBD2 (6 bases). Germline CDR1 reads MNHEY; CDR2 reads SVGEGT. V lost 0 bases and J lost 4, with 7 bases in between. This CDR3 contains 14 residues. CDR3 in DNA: TGTGCCAGCAGTTACTCGGGGGGTTACAATGAGCAGTTCTTC. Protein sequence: CASSYSGGYNEQFF.

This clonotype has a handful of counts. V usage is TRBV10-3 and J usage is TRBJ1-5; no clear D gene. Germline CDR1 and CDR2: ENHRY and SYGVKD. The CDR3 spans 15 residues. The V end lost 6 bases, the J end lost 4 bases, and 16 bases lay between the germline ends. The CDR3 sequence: CAISSRPGVNQPQHF. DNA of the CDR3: TGTGCCATCAGCTCCCGACCCGGGGTTAATCAGCCCCAGCATTTT.

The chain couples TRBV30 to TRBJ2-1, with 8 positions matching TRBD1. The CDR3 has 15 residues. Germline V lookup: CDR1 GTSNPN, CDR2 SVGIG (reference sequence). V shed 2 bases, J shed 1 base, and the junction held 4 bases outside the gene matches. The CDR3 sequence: CAWSSQGASYNEQFF. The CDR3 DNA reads TGTGCCTGGAGTTCCCAGGGGGCATCCTACAATGAGCAGTTCTTC.

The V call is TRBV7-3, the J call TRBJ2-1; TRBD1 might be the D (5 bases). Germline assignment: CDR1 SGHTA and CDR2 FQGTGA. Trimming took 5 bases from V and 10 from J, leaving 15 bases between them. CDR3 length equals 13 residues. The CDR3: CASSPQGVGEQFF. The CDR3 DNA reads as TGTGCCAGCAGCCCCCAGGGTGTTGGGGAGCAGTTCTTC.

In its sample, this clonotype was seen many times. CDR3 sequence reads: CASSPDRGLIGYTF. Written as DNA, the CDR3 is TGTGCCAGCAGTCCCGACAGGGGGCTTATAGGCTACACCTTC. The chain links TRBV27 to TRBJ1-2; 10 bases align to TRBD1. The CDR3 extends over 14 amino acids. Germline V gene lookup returns CDR1 MNHEY and CDR2 SMNVEV (reference sequence). V shed 5 bases, J shed 8 bases, and the junction held 8 bases outside the gene matches.

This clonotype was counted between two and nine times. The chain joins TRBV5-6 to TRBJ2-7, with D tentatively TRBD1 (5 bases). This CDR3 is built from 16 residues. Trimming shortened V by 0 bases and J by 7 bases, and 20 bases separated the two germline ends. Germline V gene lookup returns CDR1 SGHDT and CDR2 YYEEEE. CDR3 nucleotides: TGTGCCAGCAGCTTGGGGGGCAGGCTCCCCTCGAGGGAGCAGTACTTC. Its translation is CASSLGGRLPSREQYF.

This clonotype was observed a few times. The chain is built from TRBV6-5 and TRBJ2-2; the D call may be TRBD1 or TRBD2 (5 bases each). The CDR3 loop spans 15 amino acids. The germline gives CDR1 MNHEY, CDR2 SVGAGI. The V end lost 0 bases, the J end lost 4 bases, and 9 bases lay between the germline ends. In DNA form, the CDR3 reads TGTGCCAGCAGTTACTCGAAGGGGAGCACCGGGGAGCTGTTTTTT. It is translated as CASSYSKGSTGELFF.

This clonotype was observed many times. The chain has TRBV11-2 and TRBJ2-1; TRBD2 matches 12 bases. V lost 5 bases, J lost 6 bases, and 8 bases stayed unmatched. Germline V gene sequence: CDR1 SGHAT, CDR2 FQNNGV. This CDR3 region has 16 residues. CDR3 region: CASSLRGLAGSNEQFF. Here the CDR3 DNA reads TGTGCCAGCAGCCTTAGAGGACTAGCGGGATCCAATGAGCAGTTCTTC.

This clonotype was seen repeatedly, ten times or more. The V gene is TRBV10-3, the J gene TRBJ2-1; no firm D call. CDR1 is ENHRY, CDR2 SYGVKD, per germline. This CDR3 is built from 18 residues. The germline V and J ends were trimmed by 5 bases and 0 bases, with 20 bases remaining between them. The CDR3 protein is CAISHAVGISSSYNEQFF. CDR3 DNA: TGTGCCATCAGTCACGCGGTGGGTATTTCGAGCTCCTACAATGAGCAGTTCTTC.

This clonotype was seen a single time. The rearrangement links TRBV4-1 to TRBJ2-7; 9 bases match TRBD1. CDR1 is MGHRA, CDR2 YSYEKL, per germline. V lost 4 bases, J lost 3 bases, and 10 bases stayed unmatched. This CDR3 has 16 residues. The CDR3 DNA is TGCGCCAGCAGCCGAGAGACCGGGACAGGGATCTACGAGCAGTACTTC. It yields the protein CASSRETGTGIYEQYF.

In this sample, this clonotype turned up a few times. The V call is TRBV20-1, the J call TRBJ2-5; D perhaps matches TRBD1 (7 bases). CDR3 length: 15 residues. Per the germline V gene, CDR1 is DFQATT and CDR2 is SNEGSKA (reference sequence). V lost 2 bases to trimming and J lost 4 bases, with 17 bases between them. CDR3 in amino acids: CSARNPGAGGETQYF. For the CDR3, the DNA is TGCAGTGCTAGAAACCCGGGGGCAGGGGGAGAGACCCAGTACTTC.

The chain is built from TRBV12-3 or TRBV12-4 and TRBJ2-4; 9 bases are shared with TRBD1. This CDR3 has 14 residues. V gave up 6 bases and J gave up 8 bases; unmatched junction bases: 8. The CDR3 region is CASRERQGVDIQYF. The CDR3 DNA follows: TGTGCCAGCAGAGAACGACAGGGGGTGGACATTCAGTACTTC.

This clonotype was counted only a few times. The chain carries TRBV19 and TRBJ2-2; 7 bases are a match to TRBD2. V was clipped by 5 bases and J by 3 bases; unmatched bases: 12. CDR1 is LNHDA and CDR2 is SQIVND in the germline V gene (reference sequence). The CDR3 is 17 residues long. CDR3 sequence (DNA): TGTGCCAGTAGTTCCCTAGCGGTCGGGGAGCACACCGGGGAGCTGTTTTTT. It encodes CASSSLAVGEHTGELFF.

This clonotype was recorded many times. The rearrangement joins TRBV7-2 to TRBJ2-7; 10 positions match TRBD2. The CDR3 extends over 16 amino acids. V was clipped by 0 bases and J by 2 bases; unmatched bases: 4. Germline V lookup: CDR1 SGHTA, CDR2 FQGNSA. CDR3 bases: TGTGCCAGCAGCTTAGCGGGACTAGCGACCCCCTACGAGCAGTACTTC. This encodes CASSLAGLATPYEQYF.

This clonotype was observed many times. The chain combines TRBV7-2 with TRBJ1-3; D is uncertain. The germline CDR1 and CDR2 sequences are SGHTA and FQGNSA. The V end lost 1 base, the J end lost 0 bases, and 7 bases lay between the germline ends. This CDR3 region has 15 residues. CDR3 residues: CASSLDLDSGNTIYF. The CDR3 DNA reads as TGTGCCAGCAGCTTAGATTTGGACTCTGGAAACACCATATATTTT.

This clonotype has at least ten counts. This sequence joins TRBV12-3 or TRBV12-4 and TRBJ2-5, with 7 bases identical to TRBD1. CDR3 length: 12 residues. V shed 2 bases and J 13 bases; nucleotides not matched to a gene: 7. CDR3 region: CASSLSGTVWYF. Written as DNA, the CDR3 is TGTGCCAGCAGTTTATCGGGGACAGTTTGGTACTTC.